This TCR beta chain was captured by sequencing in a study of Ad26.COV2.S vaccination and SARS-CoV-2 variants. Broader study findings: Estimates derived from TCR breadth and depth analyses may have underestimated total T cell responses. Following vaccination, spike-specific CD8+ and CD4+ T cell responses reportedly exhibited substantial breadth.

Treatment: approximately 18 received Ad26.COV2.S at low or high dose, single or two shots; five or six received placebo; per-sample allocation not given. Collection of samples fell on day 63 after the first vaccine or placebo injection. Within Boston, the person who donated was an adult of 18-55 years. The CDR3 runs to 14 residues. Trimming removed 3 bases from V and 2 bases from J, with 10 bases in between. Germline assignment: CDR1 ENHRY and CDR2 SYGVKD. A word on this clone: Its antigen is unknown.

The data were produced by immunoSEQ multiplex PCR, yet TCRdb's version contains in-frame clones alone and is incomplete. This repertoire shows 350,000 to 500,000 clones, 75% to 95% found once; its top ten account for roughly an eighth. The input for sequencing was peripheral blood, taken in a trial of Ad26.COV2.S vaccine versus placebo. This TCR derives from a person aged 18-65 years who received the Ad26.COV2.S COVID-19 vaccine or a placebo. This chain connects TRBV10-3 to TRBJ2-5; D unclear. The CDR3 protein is CAISEFSGQETQYF. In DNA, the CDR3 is TGTGCCATCAGTGAATTCTCCGGGCAAGAGACCCAGTACTTC.